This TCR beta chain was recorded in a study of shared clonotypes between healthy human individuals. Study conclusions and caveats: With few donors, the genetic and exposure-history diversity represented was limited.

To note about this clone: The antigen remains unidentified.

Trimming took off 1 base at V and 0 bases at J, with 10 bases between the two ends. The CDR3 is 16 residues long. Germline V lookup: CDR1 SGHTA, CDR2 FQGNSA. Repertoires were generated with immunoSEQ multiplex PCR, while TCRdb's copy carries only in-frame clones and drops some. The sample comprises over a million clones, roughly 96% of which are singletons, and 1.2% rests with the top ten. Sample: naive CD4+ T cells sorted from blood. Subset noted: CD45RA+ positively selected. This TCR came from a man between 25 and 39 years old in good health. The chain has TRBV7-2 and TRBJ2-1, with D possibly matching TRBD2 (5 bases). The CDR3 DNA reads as TGTGCCAGCAGCTTAGGCCTAGCAGCCTCCTACAATGAGCAGTTCTTC. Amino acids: CASSLGLAASYNEQFF.